Below, 23 T cell receptor beta chains from the same sample are listed, as sequenced in a study of blood T cell repertoires in COVID-19. Sequencing used immunoSEQ multiplex PCR; TCRdb keeps in-frame clones, though not all of them. Of about 170,000 clones in the sample, approximately 95% were seen once. Sequencing was performed on peripheral blood. The origin of the receptors is a woman between 45 and 65 years old with acute or convalescent COVID-19.

The chain links TRBV28 to TRBJ1-2; unclear D gene. The CDR3 is made up of 14 amino acids. The germline gives CDR1 MDHEN, CDR2 SYDVKM. V was clipped by 3 bases and J by 4 bases, with 12 bases between them. The CDR3 spells CASSLRESVYGYTF. CDR3 nucleotide sequence: TGTGCCAGCAGTTTGCGGGAATCAGTCTATGGCTACACCTTC.

The chain uses TRBV27 and TRBJ2-2; TRBD2 agrees at 8 bases. Germline CDR1 reads MNHEY; CDR2 reads SMNVEV (reference sequence). CDR3 length: 16 amino acids. The V segment lost 5 bases and the J segment 5 bases; nucleotides outside the gene matches: 10. The CDR3 sequence is CASSPPTGGYTGELFF. CDR3 nucleotide sequence: TGTGCCAGCAGTCCGCCTACGGGGGGGTATACCGGGGAGCTGTTTTTT.

The chain recombines TRBV27 with TRBJ1-2; TRBD1 matches at 7 bases. Germline CDR1 is MNHEY and CDR2 is SMNVEV (reference sequence). The CDR3 runs 14 residues. J was trimmed by 6 bases and V by 9 bases; bases with no gene match: 13. CDR3 in amino acids: CARTRDSLLDGYTF. The CDR3, as DNA: TGTGCCAGGACCAGGGACAGCCTTTTGGATGGCTACACCTTC.

The chain links TRBV28 to TRBJ1-5; 8 bases align to TRBD1. V was clipped by 5 bases and J by 7 bases; unmatched bases: 10. The CDR3 has 15 amino acids. Germline lookup yields CDR1 MDHEN and CDR2 SYDVKM. The CDR3 is CASSLTTGGMQPQHF. CDR3 bases: TGTGCCAGCAGTCTCACAACAGGGGGGATGCAGCCCCAGCATTTT.

The rearrangement links TRBV28 to TRBJ1-4; D perhaps matches TRBD1 (5 bases). V lost 2 bases and J 0 bases, leaving 10 bases between the germline ends. This CDR3 is built from 16 residues. CDR1 and CDR2 (germline): MDHEN, SYDVKM. The CDR3 reads CASSLKGLATNEKLFF. CDR3 DNA sequence: TGTGCCAGCAGTTTAAAGGGGCTGGCAACTAATGAAAAACTGTTTTTT.

This chain links TRBV7-2 with TRBJ2-7; tentatively, D is TRBD2 (5 bases). CDR3 size: 14 residues. With 5 bases removed from V and 2 bases from J, the gap between germline ends came to 13 bases. CDR1 SGHTA and CDR2 FQGNSA come from the germline V gene. The CDR3 is CASSREFTTYEQYF. Here the CDR3 DNA reads TGTGCCAGCAGCCGGGAATTTACTACCTACGAGCAGTACTTC. The full variable domain, completed using reference TRBV7-2 and TRBJ2-7, is GAGVSQSPSNKVTEKGKDVELRCDPISGHTALYWYRQSLGQGLEFLIYFQGNSAPDKSGLPSDRFSAERTGGSVSTLTIQRTQQEDSAVYLCASSREFTTYEQYFGPGTRLTVT.

This chain uses TRBV30 with TRBJ1-1; D is perhaps TRBD1 (5 bases). The CDR3 length is 12 residues. The germline gives CDR1 GTSNPN, CDR2 SVGIG (reference sequence). Trimming cost V 8 bases and J 4 bases, with 14 bases left between them. The CDR3 nucleotides are TGTGCCGGGGACGGCGGGGGCACTGAAGCTTTCTTT. It encodes CAGDGGGTEAFF.

The chain joins TRBV5-6 to TRBJ1-3; possible D gene TRBD1, 5 bases. V was trimmed by 4 bases and J by 4 bases, leaving 15 bases between them. This CDR3 has 15 residues. Germline V lookup: CDR1 SGHDT, CDR2 YYEEEE. CDR3 nucleotides: TGTGCCAGCAGCCCCGGCGGGGGTTTGGGAAACACCATATATTTT. It is translated as CASSPGGGLGNTIYF.

This rearrangement joins TRBV6-5 to TRBJ2-7, with TRBD2 identical over 7 bases. This CDR3 spans 15 amino acids. J gave up 0 bases and V 4 bases, and 6 bases lay outside the gene matches. Germline V gene lookup returns CDR1 MNHEY and CDR2 SVGAGI. The CDR3 here is CASSSGGSSSYEQYF. CDR3 DNA: TGTGCCAGCAGTTCGGGAGGCAGTAGCTCCTACGAGCAGTACTTC.

The V call is TRBV5-1, the J call TRBJ1-3; perhaps TRBD1 as D (5 bases). CDR1 is SGHRS, CDR2 YFSETQ, per germline. V lost 0 bases and J lost 6, with 10 bases in between. CDR3 length: 14 amino acids. Here the CDR3 reads CASSLGPGPNTIYF. In DNA form, the CDR3 reads TGCGCCAGCAGCTTGGGGCCAGGGCCAAACACCATATATTTT.

The chain has TRBV2 and TRBJ2-2, with TRBD1 as a possible D gene (6 bases). CDR1 is SNHLY and CDR2 is FYNNEI in the germline V gene. The CDR3 contains 16 residues. V dropped 1 base and J dropped 0 bases, with 9 bases sitting between them. CDR3 nucleotide sequence: TGTGCCAGCAGTGAAGTAGGGACAACGAACACCGGGGAGCTGTTTTTT. Translation: CASSEVGTTNTGELFF.

This sequence joins TRBV4-1 and TRBJ1-6; 7 bases are a match to TRBD1. V lost 5 bases to trimming and J lost 8 bases; unmatched junction nucleotides: 0. This CDR3 comprises 12 residues. CDR1 is MGHRA, CDR2 YSYEKL, per germline. The CDR3 nucleotides read TGCGCCAGCAGCGACAGGGATTCACCCCTCCACTTT. Translation gives CASSDRDSPLHF.

This clone was observed once. This chain links TRBV28 with TRBJ2-1; 7 bases map to TRBD1. Germline V gives CDR1 MDHEN, CDR2 SYDVKM. V was clipped by 7 bases and J by 4 bases; unmatched bases: 10. The CDR3 contains 15 residues. CDR3 loop: CASNLYAGGYNEQFF. The CDR3 region has the DNA TGTGCCAGCAACCTTTACGCAGGGGGTTACAATGAGCAGTTCTTC.

The gene calls are TRBV6-5 and TRBJ1-6, with a weak D call TRBD1 (6 bases). The V gene lost 7 bases and the J gene lost 3 bases, with 10 bases spanning the gap. Germline CDR1 reads MNHEY; CDR2 reads SVGAGI. The CDR3 has 14 residues. DNA for the CDR3: TGTGCCAGCAATTCCAGGGGCTATAATTCACCCCTCCACTTT. Translation gives CASNSRGYNSPLHF.

The chain is built from TRBV30 and TRBJ2-7; possibly TRBD1 for D (5 bases). The CDR3 totals 14 residues. Germline CDR1 is GTSNPN and CDR2 is SVGIG (reference sequence). V was pared by 4 bases and J by 5 bases, with 18 bases between. The CDR3: CAWTQESSVHEQYF. As DNA, the CDR3 is TGTGCCTGGACACAGGAGAGCTCGGTGCACGAGCAGTACTTC.

This chain connects TRBV6-2 or TRBV6-3 to TRBJ2-7; weak D call: TRBD2 (5 bases). The germline V and J ends were trimmed by 4 bases and 4 bases, with 11 bases remaining between them. The CDR3 runs 13 residues. Per the germline V gene, CDR1 is MNHEY and CDR2 is SVGEGT. The CDR3 loop is CASSFAREYEQYF. In nucleotides, the CDR3 is TGTGCCAGCAGTTTCGCTAGGGAGTACGAGCAGTACTTC.

This chain connects TRBV18 to TRBJ1-2, with D perhaps matching TRBD1 (6 bases). V was clipped by 3 bases and J by 3 bases, with 8 bases between them. Germline V CDR1 and CDR2: KGHSH, LQKENI. The CDR3 runs 13 residues. CDR3 amino acids: CASSPDRYYGYTF. CDR3 nucleotides: TGTGCCAGCTCACCCGACAGGTACTATGGCTACACCTTC.

This chain links TRBV6-5 with TRBJ2-7; TRBD2 agrees at 7 bases. The CDR3 is made up of 12 amino acids. The V and J ends lost 6 bases and 5 bases, in that order; junction bases with no gene match: 4. Germline V lookup: CDR1 MNHEY, CDR2 SVGAGI. CDR3 sequence (DNA): TGTGCCAGCAGCCTGGGGGGGGACGAGCAGTACTTC. It translates to CASSLGGDEQYF.

The chain couples TRBV18 to TRBJ1-2; 10 nucleotides line up with TRBD1. V was clipped by 6 bases and J by 6 bases; unmatched bases: 13. The CDR3 is made up of 16 amino acids. CDR1 is KGHSH and CDR2 is LQKENI in the germline V gene. The CDR3 region is CASSPGTGDLSDGYTF. The CDR3 DNA reads TGTGCCAGCTCTCCCGGGACAGGGGACCTGTCAGATGGCTACACCTTC.

This chain joins TRBV10-2 and TRBJ2-1; 8 bases agree with TRBD2. After removal of 3 bases from V and 3 bases from J, the junction contained 4 bases not matched to a gene. Germline CDR1 WSHSY, CDR2 SAAADI. This CDR3 comprises 15 residues. This chain's CDR3 is CASSDRAGGYNEQFF. For the CDR3, the DNA is TGCGCCAGCAGTGATCGGGCGGGGGGCTACAATGAGCAGTTCTTC.

V and J are TRBV28 and TRBJ2-4; 7 positions match TRBD2. The junction had 13 bases not matched to a gene; V was cut back by 8 bases and J by 6 bases. From germline, CDR1 is MDHEN and CDR2 SYDVKM. The CDR3 has 15 amino acids. The CDR3 nucleotides read TGTGCCAGCGACTCGATCAGGCGGGAGTCAAACATTCAGTACTTC. It codes for CASDSIRRESNIQYF.

Concerning this clone itself: This CDR3 is missing its conserved last phenylalanine or tryptophan, likely due to a read error. It is unclear where the CDR3 begins or ends on the DNA, so no DNA is shown, and the CDR3 is as TCRdb lists it. The chain recombines TRBV6-2 or TRBV6-3 with TRBJ2-7; the D call of TRBD2 is as the table states it, not checked on the DNA. The CDR3 length equals 10 residues, ends included. Looked up from germline, CDR1 is MNHEY and CDR2 is SVGEGT. CDR3 residues: CASSYSTGDS.

The chain has TRBV24-1 and TRBJ1-1, with 7 bases identical to TRBD1. The trim removed 6 bases at V and 7 bases at J, leaving 4 bases unmatched. This CDR3 comprises 12 residues. Germline V gives CDR1 KGHDR, CDR2 SFDVKD. The CDR3 bases are TGTGCCACCAGTAATTACAGGGGTGAAGCTTTCTTT. Translated: CATSNYRGEAFF.